These 11 T cell receptor beta chains were all obtained from the same sample, sequenced in a study of blood T cell repertoires in COVID-19. The assay was immunoSEQ multiplex PCR, and TCRdb's table has in-frame clones only and misses some. Of about 180,000 clones in the sample, 80% to 90% are singletons; the top ten hold under 3.5%. The specimen was peripheral blood. The origin of the receptors is a man in his 60s with acute or convalescent COVID-19.

This clone came up once. The chain is built from TRBV9 and TRBJ2-2; D not resolved. Germline assignment: CDR1 SGDLS and CDR2 YYNGEE. There are 14 residues in the CDR3. Trimming removed 1 base from V and 6 bases from J, with 10 bases in between. CDR3 DNA: TGTGCCAGCAGCGTACAAGGAGAGCCCGGGGAGCTGTTTTTT. This codes for CASSVQGEPGELFF.

V gene TRBV3-1 (or the pseudogene TRBV3-2) combines with J gene TRBJ2-3, with 13 bases lining up with TRBD2. J was trimmed by 1 base and V by 1 base; bases with no gene match: 2. The germline CDR1 and CDR2 sequences are LGHDT and YNNKEL (reference sequence). The CDR3 loop spans 17 amino acids. CDR3 DNA sequence: TGTGCCAGCAGCCAAGGACTAGCGGGAGGAGGCACAGATACGCAGTATTTT. Amino acids: CASSQGLAGGGTDTQYF.

This clone has a count of ten or more. Other nucleotide sequences in the sample specify the same CDR3. V is TRBV7-9 and J is TRBJ2-1; weak D call: TRBD1 (5 bases). V lost 5 bases to trimming and J lost 6 bases, with 8 bases between them. CDR1 and CDR2 (germline): SEHNR, FQNEAQ (reference sequence). The CDR3 extends over 12 amino acids. In DNA, the CDR3 is TGTGCCAGCAGCCCAGGGTTCAATGAGCAGTTCTTC. It yields the protein CASSPGFNEQFF.

This chain uses TRBV27 with TRBJ2-2, with a weak D call TRBD1 (6 bases). The CDR3 runs 17 residues. Trimming removed 5 bases from V and 5 bases from J, with 21 bases in between. The germline gives CDR1 MNHEY, CDR2 SMNVEV (reference sequence). The CDR3 spells CASSRILGTGFTGELFF. The CDR3 DNA follows: TGTGCCAGCAGTAGAATCTTGGGAACAGGGTTTACCGGGGAGCTGTTTTTT.

The chain carries TRBV6-5 and TRBJ1-1; 12 bases are shared with TRBD1. There are 14 residues in the CDR3. CDR1 and CDR2 (germline): MNHEY, SVGAGI. The V segment lost 5 bases and the J segment 6 bases; nucleotides outside the gene matches: 4. In DNA, the CDR3 is TGTGCCAGCAGTAGGGGACAGGGGGCGTCTGAAGCTTTCTTT. This codes for CASSRGQGASEAFF.

The rearrangement joins TRBV3-1 (or the pseudogene TRBV3-2) to TRBJ1-5, with 7 positions matching TRBD1. V lost 2 bases to trimming and J lost 4 bases; unmatched junction nucleotides: 5. In germline, CDR1 is LGHDT, CDR2 YNNKEL (reference sequence). There are 15 residues in the CDR3. CDR3 region: CASSQRTGQNQPQHF. The DNA for the CDR3 is TGTGCCAGCAGCCAACGGACAGGTCAGAATCAGCCCCAGCATTTT.

The CDR3 nucleotides are TGTGCCAGCAGCAGAACCTACGAGCAGTACTTC. It codes for CASSRTYEQYF. This sequence joins TRBV28 and TRBJ2-7; D is uncertain. Per germline, CDR1 MDHEN and CDR2 SYDVKM. The CDR3 length is 11 residues. Trimming left V 6 bases short and J 2 bases short, with 5 bases between. The full variable domain, its missing parts supplied by reference TRBV28 and TRBJ2-7, is DVKVTQSSRYLVKRTGEKVFLECVQDMDHENMFWYRQDPGLGLRLIYFSYDVKMKEKGDIPEGYSVSREKKERFSLILESASTNQTSMYLCASSRTYEQYFGPGTRLTVT.

This rearrangement joins TRBV11-3 to TRBJ2-1; 15 bases fit TRBD2. J was trimmed by 8 bases and V by 5 bases; bases with no gene match: 4. This CDR3 comprises 15 residues. Germline V CDR1 and CDR2: SGHNT, YENEEA. The CDR3 DNA sequence: TGTGCCAGCAGCCAGGGACTAGCGGGAGGCTATGAGCAGTTCTTC. Translating it yields CASSQGLAGGYEQFF.

This rearrangement joins TRBV2 to TRBJ2-1; TRBD1 matches 11 bases. V was clipped by 6 bases and J by 4 bases; unmatched bases: 2. The germline gives CDR1 SNHLY, CDR2 FYNNEI. This CDR3 spans 14 amino acids. CDR3 region: CASSRDRGYNEQFF. Here the CDR3 DNA reads TGTGCCAGCAGCAGGGACAGGGGGTACAATGAGCAGTTCTTC.

The V gene is TRBV19, the J gene TRBJ2-6; 11 bases match TRBD2. CDR1 and CDR2 from the germline V gene are LNHDA and SQIVND (reference sequence). The CDR3 spans 18 residues. V dropped 5 bases and J dropped 0; count of bases not matched to a gene: 6. DNA of the CDR3: TGTGCCAGTAGTGGACTAGCGGGCCGCAGCTCTGGGGCCAACGTCCTGACTTTC. Translating gives CASSGLAGRSSGANVLTF.

This clone was observed a handful of times. The chain has TRBV5-1 and TRBJ1-1, with D perhaps TRBD1 (6 bases). The germline CDR1 and CDR2 sequences are SGHRS and YFSETQ. CDR3 length: 14 residues. The ends were cut back, 3 bases at V and 1 base at J, with 10 bases in the middle. The CDR3 nucleotides read TGCGCCAGCAGCTCGACGGGACAGAACACTGAAGCTTTCTTT. As protein: CASSSTGQNTEAFF.